This T cell receptor beta chain was retrieved from a study of PD-L1 blockade in urothelial cancer. Only in-frame clones appear in the TCRdb table, and some are missing; sequencing was by immunoSEQ multiplex PCR. The sample records tens of thousands of clones, about 89% being singletons. The sample here was PBMCs, taken around atezolizumab (anti-PD-L1) treatment. The TCR was taken from a man between 60 and 75 years old with urothelial cancer.

CDR3 DNA sequence: TGTGCCAGCAGTTCCCCGACAGGGGGAGGCACTGAAGCTTTCTTT. Translation gives CASSSPTGGGTEAFF. This sequence joins TRBV28 and TRBJ1-1, with 9 bases aligning to TRBD1. The CDR3 runs to 15 residues. Trimming at V came to 4 bases and at J to 4 bases, leaving 7 bases not matched to a gene. Germline CDR1 MDHEN, CDR2 SYDVKM.